The 32 T cell receptor beta chains below come from one sample, sequenced in a study of blood T cell repertoires in COVID-19. Sequenced by immunoSEQ multiplex PCR; TCRdb stores in-frame clones only, minus some. The data show roughly 180,000 clones, approximately 80% seen once. The specimen sequenced was peripheral blood. The receptors originated from a woman aged 40 to 49 with COVID-19, enrolled during active disease.

The J gene is TRBJ1-2, the V gene TRBV7-8; weak D call: TRBD1 (6 bases). The CDR3 is made up of 16 amino acids. The V gene's germline CDR1 is SGHVS and CDR2 FQNEAQ. Trimming left V 2 bases short and J 4 bases short, with 17 bases between. The CDR3 region is CASSLPETGDFYGYTF. Written as DNA, the CDR3 is TGTGCCAGCAGCTTACCTGAGACAGGAGATTTCTATGGCTACACCTTC.

This CDR3 reads CASSVDRGRYEQYF. As DNA, the CDR3 is TGTGCCAGCAGTGTAGACAGGGGGCGCTACGAGCAGTACTTC. The V gene is TRBV5-4, the J gene TRBJ2-7; 10 bases fit TRBD1. The CDR3 has 14 residues. Per the germline V gene, CDR1 is SGHNT and CDR2 is YYREEE (reference sequence). Trimming at V came to 5 bases and at J to 3 bases, leaving 5 bases not matched to a gene.

This sequence joins TRBV7-9 and TRBJ2-1; possibly TRBD2 for D (5 bases). Trimming took 0 bases from V and 16 from J, leaving 16 bases between them. The V gene's germline CDR1 is SEHNR and CDR2 FQNEAQ (reference sequence). The CDR3 totals 13 residues. CDR3 protein: CASSLAPGSVHFF. The CDR3 nucleotides read TGTGCCAGCAGCTTAGCACCGGGGTCGGTCCATTTCTTC.

The chain is built from TRBV28 and TRBJ1-2; no clear D gene. CDR1 is MDHEN and CDR2 is SYDVKM in the germline V gene. V lost 5 bases and J lost 7, with 14 bases in between. The CDR3 contains 13 residues. The CDR3: CASSRLGVSGYTF. The CDR3 nucleotides are TGTGCCAGCAGTCGCCTCGGGGTCAGTGGCTACACCTTC.

This rearrangement joins TRBV25-1 to TRBJ2-1, with D possibly being TRBD1 (5 bases). The germline V gene has CDR1 MGHDK and CDR2 SYGVNS. The CDR3 covers 14 residues. Trimming took 3 bases from V and 8 from J, leaving 14 bases between them. As DNA, the CDR3 is TGTGCCAGCAGTGATCAGGGTCTTAAAGATGAGCAGTTCTTC. This codes for CASSDQGLKDEQFF.

The V call is TRBV3-1 (or the pseudogene TRBV3-2), the J call TRBJ2-1; 12 nucleotides match TRBD2. The CDR3 is 16 residues long. With 4 bases clipped from V and 2 bases from J, the junction kept 3 bases outside the gene matches. Germline V gene sequence: CDR1 LGHDT, CDR2 YNNKEL (reference sequence). The CDR3 DNA reads TGTGCCAGCAGCCGCAGACTAGCGGGGGCCTACAATGAGCAGTTCTTC. This sequence encodes CASSRRLAGAYNEQFF.

The chain carries TRBV19 and TRBJ1-5, with 11 positions matching TRBD1. The CDR3 runs to 18 residues. V gave up 3 bases and J gave up 3 bases; unmatched junction bases: 10. Looked up from germline, CDR1 is LNHDA and CDR2 is SQIVND (reference sequence). Here the CDR3 reads CASSIRGGTGGHNQPQHF. The CDR3 DNA is TGTGCCAGTAGTATCCGTGGCGGGACAGGGGGTCACAATCAGCCCCAGCATTTT.

V and J are TRBV7-6 and TRBJ2-1, with 7 nucleotides matching TRBD1. The V and J ends lost 5 bases and 12 bases, in that order; junction bases with no gene match: 25. The CDR3 has 18 amino acids. CDR1 is SGHVS and CDR2 is FNYEAQ in the germline V gene. The CDR3 here is CASSLDSQTGISSGPQFF. The CDR3 DNA sequence: TGTGCCAGCAGCCTTGATTCCCAGACAGGGATAAGTTCAGGACCGCAGTTCTTC.

The rearrangement links TRBV21-1 to TRBJ2-3; the table's D call, TRBD2, was not checked against the DNA. TRBV21-1 is a pseudogene. The CDR3 is 14 residues long. CDR3 amino acids: CAITPSVGEDTQYF. The CDR3 DNA follows: TGTGCCATTACCCCATCCGTTGGGGAGGATACGCAGTATTTT.

This chain joins TRBV19 and TRBJ1-1, with TRBD1 as a possible D gene (6 bases). Per germline, CDR1 LNHDA and CDR2 SQIVND (reference sequence). The V end was cut by 4 bases, the J end by 6 bases, with 15 bases between. This CDR3 has 14 residues. The CDR3 DNA sequence: TGTGCCAGTAGTACTGGACAGCGTGGGGCTGAAGCTTTCTTT. This codes for CASSTGQRGAEAFF.

This clone was seen only once. V gene TRBV6-5 combines with J gene TRBJ2-1; 9 nucleotides align to TRBD2. The CDR3 consists of 15 residues. Trimming cost V 10 bases and J 7 bases; bases outside gene matches: 14. CDR1 and CDR2 from the germline V gene are MNHEY and SVGAGI. Here the CDR3 DNA reads TGTGCCACCGGAGGAGCGGGAGGTTCGGGTAATGAGCAGTTCTTC. This codes for CATGGAGGSGNEQFF.

V and J are TRBV5-1 and TRBJ2-7, with D possibly matching TRBD1 (6 bases). CDR3 size: 15 residues. The germline V gene has CDR1 SGHRS and CDR2 YFSETQ. Between the trimmed V and J ends, which lost 3 bases and 5 bases, there was a span of 18 bases. CDR3 amino acids: CASSWIGTMGDEQYF. The CDR3 coding sequence is TGCGCCAGCAGCTGGATCGGGACAATGGGGGACGAGCAGTACTTC.

The chain employs TRBV5-1 and TRBJ2-1, with 7 bases fitting TRBD2. The CDR3 length is 15 residues. Germline CDR1 and CDR2: SGHRS and YFSETQ. The V gene end was trimmed by 6 bases and the J gene end by 2 bases; junction bases not matched to a gene: 8. The CDR3 reads CASKREIAAYNEQFF. The CDR3 DNA follows: TGCGCCAGCAAGCGGGAAATCGCGGCCTACAATGAGCAGTTCTTC.

V and J are TRBV7-2 and TRBJ2-2, with D perhaps matching TRBD2 (5 bases). CDR3 length: 16 residues. The V gene lost 1 base and the J gene lost 5 bases, with 14 bases spanning the gap. CDR1 is SGHTA and CDR2 is FQGNSA in the germline V gene. CDR3 nucleotides: TGTGCCAGCAGCTTAGGGCTCTACTCGGGAACCGGGGAGCTGTTTTTT. The encoded protein is CASSLGLYSGTGELFF.

The genes are TRBV11-2 and TRBJ2-3; TRBD2 is a possible D gene (6 bases). The germline V gene encodes CDR1 SGHAT and CDR2 FQNNGV. This CDR3 is 15 amino acids long. V lost 7 bases and J lost 1, with 15 bases in between. In DNA, the CDR3 is TGTGCCAGCACCCTCGGGGTAGCGGGCACAGATACGCAGTATTTT. Translation: CASTLGVAGTDTQYF. Variable domain in full (rest from reference TRBV11-2 and TRBJ2-3): EAGVAQSPRYKIIEKRQSVAFWCNPISGHATLYWYQQILGQGPKLLIQFQNNGVVDDSQLPKDRFSAERLKGVDSTLKIQPAKLEDSAVYLCASTLGVAGTDTQYFGPGTRLTVL.

The J gene is TRBJ2-1, the V gene TRBV29-1; D gene unclear. CDR3 length equals 14 residues. The V and J ends lost 5 bases and 2 bases respectively, with 13 bases between them. CDR1 is SQVTM, CDR2 ANQGSEA, per germline. CDR3 DNA sequence: TGCAGCGTTATTTTCGCGTATGCCTACAATGAGCAGTTCTTC. Protein sequence: CSVIFAYAYNEQFF.

The V call is TRBV25-1, the J call TRBJ2-1; 7 bases line up with TRBD2. Germline values: CDR1 MGHDK, CDR2 SYGVNS. This CDR3 spans 15 amino acids. V was pared by 8 bases and J by 5 bases, with 12 bases of the junction left unmatched. As DNA, the CDR3 is TGTGCCAGCCCTATGAGGCGGGAGCGGGACAATGAGCAGTTCTTC. Its translation is CASPMRRERDNEQFF.

In this sample, this clone turned up once. CDR3 residues: CASSVGGASEAFF. CDR3 DNA sequence: TGTGCCAGCAGCGTAGGCGGGGCCAGTGAAGCTTTCTTT. The chain couples TRBV9 to TRBJ1-1; TRBD1 is a possible D gene (5 bases). V was clipped by 0 bases and J by 7 bases, with 10 bases between them. This CDR3 has 13 amino acids. Germline-derived CDR1 and CDR2 are SGDLS and YYNGEE.

The V call is TRBV27, the J call TRBJ2-6; TRBD1 agrees at 10 bases. V was clipped by 0 bases and J by 0 bases; unmatched bases: 2. The V gene's germline CDR1 is MNHEY and CDR2 SMNVEV (reference sequence). The CDR3 consists of 18 residues. The CDR3 DNA reads as TGTGCCAGCAGTTTATCAGGACAGGGGGGCTCTGGGGCCAACGTCCTGACTTTC. Amino acids: CASSLSGQGGSGANVLTF.

This chain joins TRBV7-9 and TRBJ1-4, with D possibly being TRBD1 (5 bases). The CDR3 contains 14 residues. Germline V gives CDR1 SEHNR, CDR2 FQNEAQ (reference sequence). V shed 3 bases and J shed 7 bases, with 12 bases lying between them. The CDR3 protein is CASSLIGGGEKLFF. In DNA form, the CDR3 reads TGTGCCAGCAGCTTGATCGGCGGGGGTGAAAAACTGTTTTTT.

This clone occurred once. V and J are TRBV2 and TRBJ2-1; no clear D gene. V lost 5 bases and J lost 5, with 4 bases in between. Germline V lookup: CDR1 SNHLY, CDR2 FYNNEI. The CDR3 has 11 residues. Here the CDR3 DNA reads TGTGCCAGCAGTTACAACAATGAGCAGTTCTTC. Its protein is CASSYNNEQFF.

This chain connects TRBV7-2 to TRBJ2-1; 9 bases fit TRBD2. Per germline, CDR1 SGHTA and CDR2 FQGNSA. Trimming removed 1 base from V and 4 bases from J; junction bases left unmatched: 2. This CDR3 has 15 residues. The CDR3 spells CASSLGRGGYNEQFF. The CDR3 region has the DNA TGTGCCAGCAGCTTAGGGCGGGGGGGGTACAATGAGCAGTTCTTC.

V is TRBV7-9 and J is TRBJ2-5; no definite D call. Trimming took off 1 base at V and 2 bases at J, with 8 bases between the two ends. The CDR3 is 14 residues long. From germline, CDR1 is SEHNR and CDR2 FQNEAQ (reference sequence). The CDR3 DNA is TGTGCCAGCAGCTTAGTTCCTCTACAAGAGACCCAGTACTTC. Amino acid sequence: CASSLVPLQETQYF.

The chain has TRBV28 and TRBJ1-5; 8 positions match TRBD1. CDR3 length equals 15 residues. The V gene end was trimmed by 6 bases and the J gene end by 0 bases; junction bases not matched to a gene: 4. Germline V gene sequence: CDR1 MDHEN, CDR2 SYDVKM. CDR3 sequence (DNA): TGTGCCAGCAGGACGGGACAGGCTAGCAATCAGCCCCAGCATTTT. Its translation is CASRTGQASNQPQHF. The full variable domain, in which reference TRBV28 and TRBJ1-5 provide the parts outside the CDR3, is DVKVTQSSRYLVKRTGEKVFLECVQDMDHENMFWYRQDPGLGLRLIYFSYDVKMKEKGDIPEGYSVSREKKERFSLILESASTNQTSMYLCASRTGQASNQPQHFGDGTRLSIL.

The sample holds a few counts of this clone. V is TRBV2 and J is TRBJ2-7, with D unclear. The CDR3 has 12 residues. V lost 7 bases to trimming and J lost 10 bases, with 17 bases between them. CDR1 SNHLY and CDR2 FYNNEI come from the germline V gene. The CDR3: CASTPGPSTQYF. CDR3 nucleotide sequence: TGTGCCAGCACCCCGGGTCCCTCAACCCAGTACTTC.

The chain carries TRBV5-4 and TRBJ2-2; 8 positions match TRBD1. V was clipped by 4 bases and J by 6 bases; unmatched bases: 2. CDR3 length: 13 residues. Germline V gene data show CDR1 as SGHNT and CDR2 as YYREEE (reference sequence). CDR3 region: CASSGGQAGELFF. The CDR3 nucleotides are TGTGCCAGCAGCGGGGGACAGGCCGGGGAGCTGTTTTTT.

This clone was detected once. J is TRBJ2-3 and V is TRBV4-1, with D possibly TRBD2 on 6 matching bases. The CDR3 length is 18 residues. Germline V gene sequence: CDR1 MGHRA, CDR2 YSYEKL. Deletions cut 3 bases from V and 1 base from J, with 20 bases between. CDR3 coding DNA: TGCGCCAGCAGCCAGAATTCGCCAAGGGTAGCGGGCACAGATACGCAGTATTTT. Its protein is CASSQNSPRVAGTDTQYF.

V gene TRBV6-1 combines with J gene TRBJ2-1; D is perhaps TRBD2 (5 bases). The ends were cut back, 2 bases at V and 3 bases at J, with 11 bases in the middle. Germline CDR1 MNHNS, CDR2 SASEGT. CDR3 length: 15 amino acids. CDR3 in amino acids: CASSEWAGHYNEQFF. CDR3 DNA sequence: TGTGCCAGCAGTGAATGGGCGGGCCACTACAATGAGCAGTTCTTC.

The V gene is TRBV24-1, the J gene TRBJ2-2, with TRBD2 as a possible D gene (6 bases). Trimming left V 1 base short and J 3 bases short, with 11 bases between. The CDR3 has 16 residues. In germline, CDR1 is KGHDR, CDR2 SFDVKD. Written as DNA, the CDR3 is TGTGCCACCAGTGATTTTGAGGCGGGATACACCGGGGAGCTGTTTTTT. Encoded protein: CATSDFEAGYTGELFF.

This clone has a single count. The chain is built from TRBV23-1 and TRBJ2-7; possibly TRBD1 for D (5 bases). TRBV23-1 counts as an open reading frame of uncertain function. Trimming cost V 11 bases and J 2 bases, with 19 bases left between them. This CDR3 is 14 amino acids long. For the CDR3, the DNA is TGCGCCCGCCTCCCGAGACAAGGGGCCTACGAGCAGTACTTC. Protein product: CARLPRQGAYEQYF.

This chain joins TRBV6-1 and TRBJ1-4, with D unclear. The V gene's germline CDR1 is MNHNS and CDR2 SASEGT. V lost 2 bases and J lost 12, with 16 bases in between. This CDR3 spans 14 amino acids. CDR3 in amino acids: CASSETRARLELFF. CDR3 sequence (DNA): TGTGCCAGCAGTGAAACTAGGGCCAGGCTAGAACTGTTTTTT.

V and J are TRBV29-1 and TRBJ2-7; tentative D call: TRBD2 (6 bases). V shed 5 bases and J shed 4 bases, with 15 bases lying between them. The CDR3 runs 13 residues. CDR1 and CDR2 from the germline V gene are SQVTM and ANQGSEA. CDR3 loop: CSVSRGRGYEQYF. The DNA for the CDR3 is TGCAGCGTTAGTCGAGGGCGGGGATACGAGCAGTACTTC.